The rows below give T cell receptor beta chains drawn from one sample of a study of CD8 T cells in Susac syndrome. One entry per CDR3 protein, called by TCRdb with MiXCR from the immunoSEQ multiplex PCR reads. This sample has fewer than 150,000 distinct CDR3 sequences, with roughly 96% found just once. Source material: CD4+ T cells from PBMCs. These receptors were taken from a human donor in good health. Each CDR3 is given with its conserved first and last residue. The order of the fields is V gene, D gene, clone size, J gene, CDR3 protein, CDR3 DNA. A D gene is named only where the DNA matches it firmly. A row's size may be missing; if present it is once, few, many or a size class.

v_call: TRBV13
d_call: TRBD2
clone_size: NA
j_call: TRBJ2-7
cdr3_aa: CASTYGGTSGIEQYF
cdr3_nt: TGTGCCAGCACCTACGGTGGGACTAGCGGGATCGAGCAGTACTTC

v_call: TRBV4-2
d_call: NA
clone_size: NA
j_call: TRBJ2-1
cdr3_aa: CASSQISDSGTSNEQFF
cdr3_nt: TGTGCCAGCAGCCAGATTTCGGACAGCGGAACAAGCAATGAGCAGTTCTTC

v_call: TRBV9
d_call: NA
clone_size: NA
j_call: TRBJ2-5
cdr3_aa: CASSVGGLDTETQYF
cdr3_nt: TGTGCCAGCAGCGTTGGGGGTCTGGACACAGAGACCCAGTACTTC

v_call: TRBV7-2
d_call: NA
clone_size: NA
j_call: TRBJ2-7
cdr3_aa: CASSLEYGAAFTYEQYF
cdr3_nt: TGTGCCAGCAGCTTAGAATACGGGGCGGCCTTCACTTACGAGCAGTACTTC

v_call: TRBV2
d_call: NA
clone_size: NA
j_call: TRBJ2-1
cdr3_aa: CASSEWVDYNEQFF
cdr3_nt: TGTGCCAGCAGTGAGTGGGTGGACTACAATGAGCAGTTCTTC

v_call: TRBV12-3/TRBV12-4
d_call: TRBD2
clone_size: NA
j_call: TRBJ2-3
cdr3_aa: CASSPGTSGSADTQYF
cdr3_nt: TGTGCCAGCAGTCCGGGGACTAGCGGGAGTGCAGATACGCAGTATTTT

v_call: TRBV3-1
d_call: TRBD2
clone_size: NA
j_call: TRBJ2-7
cdr3_aa: CASSHASGGSYEQYF
cdr3_nt: TGTGCCAGCAGCCATGCTAGCGGGGGGTCCTACGAGCAGTACTTC

v_call: TRBV28
d_call: NA
clone_size: NA
j_call: TRBJ1-3
cdr3_aa: CASEQGGLGNTIYF
cdr3_nt: TGTGCCAGCGAACAGGGAGGTCTCGGAAACACCATATATTTT

v_call: TRBV6-1
d_call: NA
clone_size: NA
j_call: TRBJ1-2
cdr3_aa: CASSEDLGRTYGYTF
cdr3_nt: TGTGCCAGCAGTGAAGATCTAGGACGAACCTATGGCTACACCTTC

v_call: TRBV2
d_call: NA
clone_size: NA
j_call: TRBJ2-1
cdr3_aa: CASSEKLTSNEQFF
cdr3_nt: TGTGCCAGCAGTGAGAAACTCACCTCTAATGAGCAGTTCTTC

v_call: TRBV12-3/TRBV12-4
d_call: NA
clone_size: NA
j_call: TRBJ2-1
cdr3_aa: CASSLSPHAGEQFF
cdr3_nt: TGTGCCAGCAGTTTAAGCCCCCACGCCGGTGAGCAGTTCTTC

v_call: TRBV29-1
d_call: TRBD1
clone_size: NA
j_call: TRBJ2-7
cdr3_aa: CSVTGTGVNEQYF
cdr3_nt: TGCAGCGTAACCGGGACAGGGGTAAACGAGCAGTACTTC

v_call: TRBV27
d_call: NA
clone_size: NA
j_call: TRBJ2-3
cdr3_aa: CASSSHSTDTQYF
cdr3_nt: TGTGCCAGCAGTTCCCACAGCACAGATACGCAGTATTTT

v_call: TRBV18
d_call: NA
clone_size: NA
j_call: TRBJ1-1
cdr3_aa: CASSPRLGEAFF
cdr3_nt: TGTGCCAGCTCACCGCGGCTAGGGGAAGCTTTCTTT

v_call: TRBV7-9
d_call: TRBD1
clone_size: NA
j_call: TRBJ2-7
cdr3_aa: CARETGQPEVEQYF
cdr3_nt: TGTGCCAGAGAGACGGGACAGCCTGAAGTTGAGCAGTACTTC

v_call: TRBV6-5
d_call: NA
clone_size: NA
j_call: TRBJ1-2
cdr3_aa: CASVARQAKFGYTF
cdr3_nt: TGTGCCAGCGTCGCCCGACAGGCCAAGTTCGGCTACACCTTC

v_call: TRBV20-1
d_call: NA
clone_size: NA
j_call: TRBJ1-4
cdr3_aa: CSAREGEKLFF
cdr3_nt: TGCAGTGCTAGGGAGGGGGAAAAACTGTTTTTT

v_call: TRBV27
d_call: TRBD2
clone_size: NA
j_call: TRBJ2-2
cdr3_aa: CASSRGLGTGELFF
cdr3_nt: TGTGCCAGCAGTCGGGGACTAGGCACCGGGGAGCTGTTTTTT

v_call: TRBV6-4
d_call: NA
clone_size: NA
j_call: TRBJ2-4
cdr3_aa: CASSWDILAKNIQYF
cdr3_nt: TGTGCCAGCAGCTGGGATATTCTAGCCAAAAACATTCAGTACTTC

v_call: TRBV12-3/TRBV12-4
d_call: NA
clone_size: NA
j_call: TRBJ2-7
cdr3_aa: CASSFGSDEQYF
cdr3_nt: TGTGCCAGCAGTTTTGGGTCGGACGAGCAGTACTTC

v_call: TRBV19
d_call: TRBD1
clone_size: NA
j_call: TRBJ2-2
cdr3_aa: CASSRQGSPGELFF
cdr3_nt: TGTGCCAGTAGCAGACAGGGATCCCCCGGGGAGCTGTTTTTT

v_call: TRBV9
d_call: NA
clone_size: NA
j_call: TRBJ2-5
cdr3_aa: CASSVELAQETQYF
cdr3_nt: TGTGCCAGCAGCGTAGAACTAGCCCAAGAGACCCAGTACTTC

v_call: TRBV7-2
d_call: TRBD2
clone_size: once
j_call: TRBJ2-7
cdr3_aa: CASSYSGKSYEQYF
cdr3_nt: TGTGCCAGCAGCTATAGCGGGAAATCCTACGAGCAGTACTTC

v_call: TRBV29-1
d_call: NA
clone_size: NA
j_call: TRBJ2-5
cdr3_aa: CSVEVLANGETQYF
cdr3_nt: TGCAGCGTTGAAGTCCTAGCTAACGGAGAGACCCAGTACTTC

v_call: TRBV7-2
d_call: TRBD2
clone_size: once
j_call: TRBJ2-7
cdr3_aa: CASSLAPAGRDEQYF
cdr3_nt: TGTGCCAGCAGCTTAGCGCCCGCAGGGAGGGACGAGCAGTACTTC

v_call: TRBV29-1
d_call: NA
clone_size: NA
j_call: TRBJ2-1
cdr3_aa: CSVARTDYNEQFF
cdr3_nt: TGCAGCGTTGCTAGGACTGATTACAATGAGCAGTTCTTC

v_call: TRBV15
d_call: NA
clone_size: NA
j_call: TRBJ2-1
cdr3_aa: CATSRSTTSNEQFF
cdr3_nt: TGTGCCACCAGCAGATCGACCACCTCCAATGAGCAGTTCTTC

v_call: TRBV7-2
d_call: NA
clone_size: NA
j_call: TRBJ1-5
cdr3_aa: CASSLQGIKDQPQHF
cdr3_nt: TGTGCCAGCAGCTTGCAGGGAATTAAGGATCAGCCCCAGCATTTT

v_call: TRBV12-3/TRBV12-4
d_call: NA
clone_size: NA
j_call: TRBJ1-3
cdr3_aa: CATGISGNTIYF
cdr3_nt: TGTGCCACAGGGATTTCTGGAAACACCATATATTTT

v_call: TRBV28
d_call: NA
clone_size: NA
j_call: TRBJ1-1
cdr3_aa: CASRAGPGSTEAFF
cdr3_nt: TGTGCCAGCAGAGCCGGGCCCGGATCCACTGAAGCTTTCTTT

v_call: TRBV5-4
d_call: TRBD2
clone_size: NA
j_call: TRBJ2-5
cdr3_aa: CASSSSGRAEETQYF
cdr3_nt: TGTGCCAGCAGCTCTAGCGGGAGGGCGGAAGAGACCCAGTACTTC

v_call: TRBV19
d_call: NA
clone_size: NA
j_call: TRBJ1-1
cdr3_aa: CASSSGMNTEAFF
cdr3_nt: TGTGCCAGTAGTAGCGGCATGAACACTGAAGCTTTCTTT

v_call: TRBV7-2
d_call: TRBD2
clone_size: NA
j_call: TRBJ2-3
cdr3_aa: CASSLQAGVVDTQYF
cdr3_nt: TGTGCCAGCAGCTTACAAGCGGGAGTCGTGGATACGCAGTATTTT

v_call: TRBV28
d_call: NA
clone_size: NA
j_call: TRBJ1-4
cdr3_aa: CASSSRDATNEKLFF
cdr3_nt: TGTGCCAGCAGTTCACGAGACGCAACTAATGAAAAACTGTTTTTT